A few counts support the clone carrying this TCR beta chain. TCRdb independently ran MiXCR on the RT-PCR reads; one entry per CDR3 protein. The top ten clones hold 5% to 6.5% of a sample with some 880,000 distinct CDR3 sequences, approximately 18% of them seen once. This record comes from a study of patients and donors after allogeneic stem cell transplantation. This TCR came from a human donor who was either an allogeneic HSCT recipient or a stem cell or donor lymphocyte infusion donor (not recorded which). It is not recorded whose cells these are; they may come from a transplant donor. The sequenced sample consisted of blood, either unsorted or a sorted T cell fraction (not recorded which).

The CDR3 loop reads CASSLKRETDTQYF. CDR3 bases: TGTGCCAGCAGTCTCAAGCGGGAGACAGATACGCAGTATTTT. The chain combines TRBV6-1 with TRBJ2-3; TRBD2 matches at 8 bases. V dropped 5 bases and J dropped 3; count of bases not matched to a gene: 4. The CDR3 contains 14 residues. Germline-derived CDR1 and CDR2 are MNHNS and SASEGT.